The T cell receptor (beta chain) described here comes from a study of T cells after posttransplantation cyclophosphamide listed by TCRdb under 2016. In the study overall: The study tracked T cell repertoire reconstitution by TRB sequencing after myeloablative bone marrow transplantation using posttransplantation cyclophosphamide as GVHD prophylaxis. Samples from 30 to 45 PTCy-treated patients and approximately 15 related bone marrow donors of those patients were subjected to antigen receptor sequencing. Blood from every one of the 34 PTCy patients who had 1-year posttransplant specimens underwent TRB sequencing. TRA and TRB clonality were tightly correlated in 9 or 10 samples, so subsequent TCR analyses focused on TRB only. Public TRB sequences were searched against a database of over 3,600 sequences associated with responses to pathogens, tumor antigens, self-antigens and alloantigens. Up to 3 additional blood samples from 2 to 5.2 years after transplant were also TRB-sequenced in 3 patients, as was pretransplant blood from several patients.

What the study reported, not specific to this receptor: Across 40 to 55 patients, TRB clonality was highly associated with recipient CMV seropositivity and CMV reactivation, and PTCy diversity was similar to diversity in CNI/methotrexate controls. The TRB repertoires of T cells infiltrating skin or the GI tract showed only limited overlap with the TRB repertoires found in blood. At 1-2 months, donor-recipient similarity was low but rose over the first year, and the later blood repertoires were often dominated by donor CD8+ memory clones.

Genomic DNA was the input for TRB sequencing, which was run either with the immunoSEQ assay at survey resolution or with the hsTCRB kit. Processing in the source paper ran as follows. The immunoSEQ software handled the initial read processing, while the LymphoSeq R package was used for the repertoire analyses. For each TRB dataset, clonality was calculated as 1 minus normalized Shannon entropy, and the Gini coefficient was computed as well. To infer phenotypes in unsorted samples, TRB sequences from sorted subsets of the recipient or donor were mapped onto the unsorted samples of the same recipient. Drawn from immuneACCESS, this table holds only the in-frame rearrangements with V and J called that TCRdb kept. Clones are partly lost; checked studies trace under half to an unresolved V gene and leave the rest unexplained. The DNA was the basis for D and trimming; V, J and clone size are from that table. The sample table holds tens of thousands of clones, of which more than 85% were seen once. Of the sample, around 0.096% falls within the top ten clones.

Viable CD3+CD4+ or CD3+CD8+ cells that were CCR7+CD45RA+CD45RO-CD95-CD27+CD28+ were classified as naive T cells. Related bone marrow donors provided peripheral blood samples on the day of marrow donation. Mononuclear cells from peripheral blood and bone marrow were separated by Ficoll-Hypaque density centrifugation and then cryopreserved. FACS on a FACSAria II was used to sort CD4+ and CD8+ T cells, including the naive and memory subsets. This clone was counted a single time. Its recognized antigen is unknown. Within one base of it there is no much larger clone, and no base qualities were kept. The clonotype was recovered from a man aged 25 to 40 in good health and a related stem cell transplant donor. Material: naive CD4+ T cells sorted from blood.

The CDR3 reads as follows: CASSPSGGFYNEQFF. The DNA is TGTGCCAGCAGCCCGAGCGGGGGGTTCTACAATGAGCAGTTCTTC. Rearrangement joined TRBV9 to TRBJ2-1; 9 junctional bases match TRBD2. Compared with germline, V lacks 4 bases and J lacks 3 bases; bases without a gene match: 5. Looking up the germline V gene yields CDR1 SGDLS and CDR2 YYNGEE. Reading from cysteine to phenylalanine, the CDR3 counts 15 amino acids. The retained sequence is limited to the CDR3, 45 bases, with the frame set at the first base.